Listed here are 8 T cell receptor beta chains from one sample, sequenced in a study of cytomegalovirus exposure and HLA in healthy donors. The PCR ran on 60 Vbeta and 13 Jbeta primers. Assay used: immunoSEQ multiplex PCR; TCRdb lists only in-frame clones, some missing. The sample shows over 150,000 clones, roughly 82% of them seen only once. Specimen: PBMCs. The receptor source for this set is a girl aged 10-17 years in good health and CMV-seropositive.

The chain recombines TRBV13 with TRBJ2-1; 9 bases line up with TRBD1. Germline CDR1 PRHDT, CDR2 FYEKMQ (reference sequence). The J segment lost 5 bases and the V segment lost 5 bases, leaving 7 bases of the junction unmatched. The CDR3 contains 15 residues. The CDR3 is CASSISRDRDNEQFF. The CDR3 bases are TGTGCCAGCAGCATCTCCCGGGACAGGGACAATGAGCAGTTCTTC.

The CDR3 is CASTTGGTNGYTF. In DNA form, the CDR3 reads TGTGCCAGCACTACAGGGGGCACTAATGGCTACACCTTC. The genes are TRBV6-1 and TRBJ1-2, with 9 bases fitting TRBD1. Trimming removed 7 bases from V and 6 bases from J; junction bases left unmatched: 6. Per germline, CDR1 MNHNS and CDR2 SASEGT. This CDR3 spans 13 amino acids.

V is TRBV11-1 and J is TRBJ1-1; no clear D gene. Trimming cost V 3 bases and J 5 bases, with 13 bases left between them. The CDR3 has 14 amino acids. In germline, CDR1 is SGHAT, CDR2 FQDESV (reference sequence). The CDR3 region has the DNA TGTGCCAGCAGCTTCCTCCTAGGTCGGACTGAAGCTTTCTTT. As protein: CASSFLLGRTEAFF.

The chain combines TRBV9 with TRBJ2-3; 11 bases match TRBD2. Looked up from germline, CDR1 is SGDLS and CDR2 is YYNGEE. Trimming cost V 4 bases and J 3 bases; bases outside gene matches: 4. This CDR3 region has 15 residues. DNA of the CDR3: TGTGCCAGCAGCACTAGCGGGAGATTGACAGATACGCAGTATTTT. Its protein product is CASSTSGRLTDTQYF.

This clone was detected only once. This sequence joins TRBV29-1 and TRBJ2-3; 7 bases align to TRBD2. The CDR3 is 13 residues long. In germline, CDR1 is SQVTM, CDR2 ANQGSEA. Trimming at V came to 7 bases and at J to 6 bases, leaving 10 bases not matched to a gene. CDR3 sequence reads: CSAERDAPDTQYF. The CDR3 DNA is TGCAGCGCCGAGCGGGATGCCCCGGATACGCAGTATTTT.

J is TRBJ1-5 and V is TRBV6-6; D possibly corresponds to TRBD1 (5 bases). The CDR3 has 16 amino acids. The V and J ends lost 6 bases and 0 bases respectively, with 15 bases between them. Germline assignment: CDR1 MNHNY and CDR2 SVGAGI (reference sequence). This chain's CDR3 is CASSQGGTYSNQPQHF. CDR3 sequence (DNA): TGTGCCAGCAGCCAAGGAGGGACCTATAGCAATCAGCCCCAGCATTTT.

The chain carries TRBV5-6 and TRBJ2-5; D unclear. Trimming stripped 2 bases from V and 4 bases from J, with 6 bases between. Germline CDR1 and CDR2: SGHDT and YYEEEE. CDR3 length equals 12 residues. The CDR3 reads CASSFVPETQYF. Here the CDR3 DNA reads TGTGCCAGCAGCTTCGTTCCAGAGACCCAGTACTTC. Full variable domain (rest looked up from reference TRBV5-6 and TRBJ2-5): DAGVTQSPTHLIKTRGQQVTLRCSPKSGHDTVSWYQQALGQGPQFIFQYYEEEERQRGNFPDRFSGHQFPNYSSELNVNALLLGDSALYLCASSFVPETQYFGPGTRLLVL.

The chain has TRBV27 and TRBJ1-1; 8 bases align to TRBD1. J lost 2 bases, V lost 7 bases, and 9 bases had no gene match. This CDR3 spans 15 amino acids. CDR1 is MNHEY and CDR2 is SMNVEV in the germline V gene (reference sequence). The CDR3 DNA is TGTGCCAGCATGGACAGGGTAGCAGCCAACACTGAAGCTTTCTTT. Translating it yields CASMDRVAANTEAFF.